These T cell receptor beta chains were read from a single sample in a study of blood T cell repertoires in COVID-19. Produced via immunoSEQ multiplex PCR; TCRdb's table is partial and in-frame only. The profile covers roughly 200,000 clones, with around 85% appearing a single time and 3.3% taken by the ten largest. Sequencing was carried out using peripheral blood. The origin of the receptors is a man in his sixties with acute or convalescent COVID-19. CDR3s include the opening cysteine and the closing phenylalanine or tryptophan. D genes are given only for firm matches. Clone size is not always given. Where it is, it says once, few, many or a class for expanded clones.

TRBV7-2,-,TRBD1,TRBJ2-4,CASSSRTGQGDIQYF,TGTGCCAGCAGCTCTCGGACGGGCCAGGGGGACATTCAGTACTTC
TRBV6-5,-,TRBD2,TRBJ2-1,CASSSPTSGRNEQFF,TGTGCCAGCAGTAGCCCGACTAGCGGGAGAAATGAGCAGTTCTTC
TRBV30,-,-,TRBJ1-1,CAWRAGGGTEAFF,TGTGCCTGGAGGGCCGGGGGAGGGACTGAAGCTTTCTTT
TRBV18,-,-,TRBJ2-7,CASSPPSPRPGEGVPYEQYF,TGTGCCAGCTCACCACCCTCTCCCCGACCGGGTGAAGGGGTCCCCTACGAGCAGTACTTC
TRBV3-1/TRBV3-2,-,TRBD1,TRBJ2-7,CASSPGTGNHEQYF,TGTGCCAGCAGCCCAGGGACAGGGAACCACGAGCAGTACTTC
TRBV7-3,-,-,TRBJ2-7,CASSPHRFNPSEQYF,TGTGCCAGCAGCCCTCACAGGTTTAACCCCTCCGAGCAGTACTTC
TRBV2,-,-,TRBJ2-7,CASSEDRRGYEQYF,TGTGCCAGCAGTGAAGATCGCAGGGGCTACGAGCAGTACTTC
TRBV27,-,-,TRBJ2-3,CASSVTRDTQYF,TGTGCCAGCAGTGTCACTAGAGATACGCAGTATTTT
TRBV28,once,TRBD2,TRBJ2-5,CASSVGLAGGWETQYF,TGTGCCAGCAGTGTAGGACTAGCGGGAGGCTGGGAGACCCAGTACTTC
TRBV4-2,-,TRBD2,TRBJ2-1,CASSQDPVSGSFDEQFF,TGTGCCAGCAGCCAAGATCCGGTTAGCGGGAGTTTCGATGAGCAGTTCTTC